This T cell receptor beta chain derives from a study of control samples from healthy donors and cancer patients. V shed 0 bases and J shed 5 bases, with 19 bases lying between them. CDR1 and CDR2 from the germline V gene are SGDLS and YYNGEE. This CDR3 has 17 amino acids. The table came from immunoSEQ multiplex PCR; TCRdb's copy has only in-frame clones and leaves some out. The sample includes roughly 200,000 clones, about 91% of them seen just once. The gene calls are TRBV9 and TRBJ2-3; D might be TRBD2 (6 bases). The sequence came from a man aged 25 to 45 in good health. Material for sequencing was blood. CDR3 coding DNA: TGTGCCAGCAGCGTAGGAGGTCGGGACTGGCCTCTAGATACGCAGTATTTT. As protein: CASSVGGRDWPLDTQYF.